The source of this T cell receptor (beta chain) is a study of type 1 regulatory T cells. This CDR3 comprises 14 residues. V dropped 6 bases and J dropped 8 bases, with 20 bases sitting between them. Looked up from germline, CDR1 is KGHSY and CDR2 is FQNENV. One entry per CDR3 protein, called by TCRdb with MiXCR from the reads. This sample has about 42,000 distinct CDR3 sequences; more than 9% occur once, and the top ten carry 7% to 9%. This clonotype was seen many times. Its specificity is unknown. The chain joins TRBV16 to TRBJ2-7; D remains ambiguous. Input material: cultured non-Tr1 T cells, either the whole culture or a sorted T cell fraction (not recorded which). This receptor was obtained from a human donor in good health. As DNA, the CDR3 is TGTGCCAGCAGTCCGAGTGAGTGGCTAAATCAGCAGTACTTC. Translated: CASSPSEWLNQQYF.